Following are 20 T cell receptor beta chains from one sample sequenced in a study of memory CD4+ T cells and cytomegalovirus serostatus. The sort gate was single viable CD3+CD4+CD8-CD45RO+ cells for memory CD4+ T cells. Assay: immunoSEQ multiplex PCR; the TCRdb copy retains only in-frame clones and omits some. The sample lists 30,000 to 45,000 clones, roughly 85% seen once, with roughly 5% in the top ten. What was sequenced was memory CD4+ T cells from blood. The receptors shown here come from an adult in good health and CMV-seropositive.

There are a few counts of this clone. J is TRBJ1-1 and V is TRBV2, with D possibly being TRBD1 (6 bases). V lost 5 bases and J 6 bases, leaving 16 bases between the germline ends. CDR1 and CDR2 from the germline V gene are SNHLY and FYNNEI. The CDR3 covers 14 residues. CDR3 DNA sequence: TGTGCCAGCAGTTACCCAGGGGTAGACCCTGAAGCTTTCTTT. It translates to CASSYPGVDPEAFF.

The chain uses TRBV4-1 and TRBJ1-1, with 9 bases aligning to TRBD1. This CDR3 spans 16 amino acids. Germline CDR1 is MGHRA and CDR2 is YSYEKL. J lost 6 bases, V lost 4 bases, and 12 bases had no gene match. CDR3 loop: CASSPGQGPRIAEAFF. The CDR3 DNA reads TGCGCCAGCAGCCCCGGACAGGGGCCTCGAATTGCTGAAGCTTTCTTT.

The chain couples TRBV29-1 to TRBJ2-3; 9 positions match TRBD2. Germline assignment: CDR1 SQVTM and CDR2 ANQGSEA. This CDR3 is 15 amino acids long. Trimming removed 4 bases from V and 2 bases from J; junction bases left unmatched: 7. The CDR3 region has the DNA TGCAGCGTTGTATTAGCGGGAGAGTCCACAGATACGCAGTATTTT. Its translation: CSVVLAGESTDTQYF.

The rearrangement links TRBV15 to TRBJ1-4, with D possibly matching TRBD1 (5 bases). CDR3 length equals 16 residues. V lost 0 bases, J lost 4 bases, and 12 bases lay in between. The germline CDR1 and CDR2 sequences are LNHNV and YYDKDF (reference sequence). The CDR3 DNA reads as TGTGCCACCAGCAGAGACGCGGGGGGTCGTAATGAAAAACTGTTTTTT. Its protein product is CATSRDAGGRNEKLFF.

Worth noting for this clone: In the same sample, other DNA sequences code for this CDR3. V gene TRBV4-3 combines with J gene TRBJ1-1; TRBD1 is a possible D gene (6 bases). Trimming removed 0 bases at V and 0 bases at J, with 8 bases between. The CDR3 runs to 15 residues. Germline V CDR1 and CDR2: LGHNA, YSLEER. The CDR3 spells CASSQERGVNTEAFF. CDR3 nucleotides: TGCGCCAGCAGCCAAGAAAGGGGGGTGAACACTGAAGCTTTCTTT.

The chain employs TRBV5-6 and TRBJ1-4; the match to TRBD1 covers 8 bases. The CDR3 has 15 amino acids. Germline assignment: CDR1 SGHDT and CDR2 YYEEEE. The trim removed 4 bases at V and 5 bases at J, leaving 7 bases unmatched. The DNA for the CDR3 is TGTGCCAGCAGCCGGGACAGGATGATAAATGAAAAACTGTTTTTT. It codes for CASSRDRMINEKLFF.

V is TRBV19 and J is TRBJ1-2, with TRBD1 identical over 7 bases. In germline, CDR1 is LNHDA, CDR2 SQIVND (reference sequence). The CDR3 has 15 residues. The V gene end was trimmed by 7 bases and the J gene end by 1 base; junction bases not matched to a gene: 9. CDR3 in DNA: TGTGCCAGTAACCCCGGGGCAGGGGGTAACTATGGCTACACCTTC. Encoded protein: CASNPGAGGNYGYTF.

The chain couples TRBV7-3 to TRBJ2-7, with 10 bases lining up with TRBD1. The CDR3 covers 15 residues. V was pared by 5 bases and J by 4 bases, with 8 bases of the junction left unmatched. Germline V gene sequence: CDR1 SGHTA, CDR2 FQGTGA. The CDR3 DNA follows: TGTGCCAGCAGCACGACAGGGGGCGCAGGGTACGAGCAGTACTTC. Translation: CASSTTGGAGYEQYF.

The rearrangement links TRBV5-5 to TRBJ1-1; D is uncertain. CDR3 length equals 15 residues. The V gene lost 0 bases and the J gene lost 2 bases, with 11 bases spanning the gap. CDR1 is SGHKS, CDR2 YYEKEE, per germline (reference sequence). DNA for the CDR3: TGTGCCAGCAGCTTGGGGAACATAGGTAACACTGAAGCTTTCTTT. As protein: CASSLGNIGNTEAFF.

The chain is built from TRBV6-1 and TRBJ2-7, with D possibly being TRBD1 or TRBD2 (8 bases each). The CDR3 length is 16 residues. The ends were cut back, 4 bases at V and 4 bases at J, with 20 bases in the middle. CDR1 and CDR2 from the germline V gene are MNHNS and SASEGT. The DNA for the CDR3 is TGTGCCAGCAGTGGACAGGGGCGACGCGGGGGGTACGAGCAGTACTTC. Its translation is CASSGQGRRGGYEQYF.

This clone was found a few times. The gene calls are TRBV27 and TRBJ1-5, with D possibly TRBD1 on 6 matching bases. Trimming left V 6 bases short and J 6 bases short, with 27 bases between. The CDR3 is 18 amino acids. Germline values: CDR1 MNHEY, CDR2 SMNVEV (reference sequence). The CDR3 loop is CASRGLRGRGNGSQPQHF. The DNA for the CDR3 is TGTGCCAGCAGGGGGCTGAGGGGCAGGGGTAATGGTAGTCAGCCCCAGCATTTT.

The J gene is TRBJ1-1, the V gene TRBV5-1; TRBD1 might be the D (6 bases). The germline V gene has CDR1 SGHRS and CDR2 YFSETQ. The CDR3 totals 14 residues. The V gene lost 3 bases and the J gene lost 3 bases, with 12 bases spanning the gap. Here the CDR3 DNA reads TGCGCCAGCAGCTACAGGGCGGGGGACACTGAAGCTTTCTTT. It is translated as CASSYRAGDTEAFF.

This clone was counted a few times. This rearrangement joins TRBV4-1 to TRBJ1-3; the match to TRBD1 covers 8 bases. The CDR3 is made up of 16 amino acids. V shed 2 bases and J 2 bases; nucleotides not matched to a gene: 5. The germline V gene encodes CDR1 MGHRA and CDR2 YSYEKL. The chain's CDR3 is CASSQNQGAPGNTIYF. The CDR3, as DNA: TGCGCCAGCAGCCAAAATCAGGGGGCACCTGGAAACACCATATATTTT.

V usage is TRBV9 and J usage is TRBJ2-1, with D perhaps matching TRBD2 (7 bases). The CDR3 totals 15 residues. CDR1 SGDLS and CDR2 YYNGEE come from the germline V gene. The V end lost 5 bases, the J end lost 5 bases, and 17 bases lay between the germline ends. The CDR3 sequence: CASSWAGAPDNEQFF. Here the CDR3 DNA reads TGTGCCAGCAGTTGGGCGGGGGCTCCGGACAATGAGCAGTTCTTC.

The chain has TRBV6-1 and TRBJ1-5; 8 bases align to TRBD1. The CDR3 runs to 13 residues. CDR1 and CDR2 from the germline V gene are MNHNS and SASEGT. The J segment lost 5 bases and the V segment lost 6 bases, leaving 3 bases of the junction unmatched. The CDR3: CASRVQGDQPQHF. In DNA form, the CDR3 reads TGTGCCAGCAGGGTACAGGGGGATCAGCCCCAGCATTTT.

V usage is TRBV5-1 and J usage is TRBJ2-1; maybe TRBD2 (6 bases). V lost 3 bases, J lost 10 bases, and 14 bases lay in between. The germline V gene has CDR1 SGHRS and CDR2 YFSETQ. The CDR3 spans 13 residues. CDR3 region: CASSYIPGGEQFF. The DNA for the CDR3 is TGCGCCAGCAGCTACATACCTGGGGGGGAGCAGTTCTTC. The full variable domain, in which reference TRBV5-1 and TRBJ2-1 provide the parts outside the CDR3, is KAGVTQTPRYLIKTRGQQVTLSCSPISGHRSVSWYQQTPGQGLQFLFEYFSETQRNKGNFPGRFSGRQFSNSRSEMNVSTLELGDSALYLCASSYIPGGEQFFGPGTRLTVL.

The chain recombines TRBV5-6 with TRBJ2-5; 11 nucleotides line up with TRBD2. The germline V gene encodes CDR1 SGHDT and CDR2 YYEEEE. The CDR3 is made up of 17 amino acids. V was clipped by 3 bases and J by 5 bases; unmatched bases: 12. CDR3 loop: CASSYNILAGGSETQYF. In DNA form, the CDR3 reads TGTGCCAGCAGCTATAATATCCTAGCGGGAGGTAGTGAGACCCAGTACTTC.

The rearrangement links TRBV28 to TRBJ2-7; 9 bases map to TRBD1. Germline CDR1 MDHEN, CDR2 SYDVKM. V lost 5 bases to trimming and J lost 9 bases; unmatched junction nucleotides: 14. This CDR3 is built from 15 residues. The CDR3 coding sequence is TGTGCCAGCAGTAAATCGGGACAGGGTTACTTTCGGCAGTACTTC. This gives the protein CASSKSGQGYFRQYF. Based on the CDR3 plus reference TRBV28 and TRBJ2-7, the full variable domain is DVKVTQSSRYLVKRTGEKVFLECVQDMDHENMFWYRQDPGLGLRLIYFSYDVKMKEKGDIPEGYSVSREKKERFSLILESASTNQTSMYLCASSKSGQGYFRQYFGPGTRLTVT.

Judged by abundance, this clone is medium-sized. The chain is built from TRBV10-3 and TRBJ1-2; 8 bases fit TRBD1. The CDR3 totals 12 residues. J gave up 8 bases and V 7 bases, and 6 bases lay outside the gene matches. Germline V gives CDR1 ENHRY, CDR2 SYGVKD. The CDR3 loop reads CAITFDRGGYTF. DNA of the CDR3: TGTGCCATCACCTTCGACAGGGGCGGCTACACCTTC.

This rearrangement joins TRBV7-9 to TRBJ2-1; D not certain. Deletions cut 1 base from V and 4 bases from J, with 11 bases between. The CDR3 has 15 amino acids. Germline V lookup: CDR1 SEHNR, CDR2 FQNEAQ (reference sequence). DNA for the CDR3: TGTGCCAGCAGCTTAGTGAAGGTTGGGTACAATGAGCAGTTCTTC. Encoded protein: CASSLVKVGYNEQFF.